The clone carrying this T cell receptor beta chain was detected many times. The antigen is not known. Diagnostic assessment was based on clinical symptoms, serum thyroxine and TRAb, thyroid ultrasound and orbital computed tomography. The V segment lost 3 bases and the J segment 5 bases; nucleotides outside the gene matches: 6. Germline-derived CDR1 and CDR2 are SQVTM and ANQGSEA. This CDR3 region has 13 residues. These data are taken from a study of T cells in Graves' hyperthyroidism and ophthalmopathy. About the study: Blood was drawn when the patient was first diagnosed and still untreated. Study results and limitations: Ophthalmopathy, as predicted by the model, came a median approximately 6.5 months after the prediction.

RNA transcripts served as the template for amplifying TCR beta CDR3 regions. During a first-round RT-PCR of the TCR CDR3, the HTBI primer set was used. TCRdb re-analysed the multiplex PCR reads in MiXCR, keeping a single row per CDR3 protein. The sample shows fewer than 250,000 distinct CDR3 sequences, more than 20% of them seen only once. Sequencing used blood. The rearrangement joins TRBV29-1 to TRBJ2-5, with 7 nucleotides matching TRBD2. The receptor was isolated from a woman aged 40 to 55 with Graves' ophthalmopathy. Here the CDR3 DNA reads TGCAGCGTTGAGGGGGGGGTTTGGGAGACCCAGTACTTC. Its protein is CSVEGGVWETQYF.